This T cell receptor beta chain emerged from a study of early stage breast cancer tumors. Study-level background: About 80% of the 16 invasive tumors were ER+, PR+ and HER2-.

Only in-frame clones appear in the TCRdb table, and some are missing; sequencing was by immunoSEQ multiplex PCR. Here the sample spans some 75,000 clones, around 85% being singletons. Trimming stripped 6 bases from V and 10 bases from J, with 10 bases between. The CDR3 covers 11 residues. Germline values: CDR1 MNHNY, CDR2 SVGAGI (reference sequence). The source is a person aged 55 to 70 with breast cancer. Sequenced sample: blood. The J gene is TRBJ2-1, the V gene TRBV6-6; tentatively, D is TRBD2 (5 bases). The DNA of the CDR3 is TGTGCCAGCAGACTTCGGGAAGAGCAGTTCTTC. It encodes CASRLREEQFF.